These 5 T cell receptor beta chains were sequenced from one sample in a study of metastatic and nonmetastatic thyroid tumors. Patients were all untreated before their thyroid surgery. With MiXCR, TCRdb reprocessed the PCR reads. The profile shows 30,000 to 45,000 clones, 30% to 40% of them singletons. The sample consisted of tumor tissue. The receptors derive from a female donor with papillary thyroid cancer or a benign thyroid nodule (not recorded which). Some clones in this sample may be carry-over from other donors' samples.

This clone appeared many times. The V call is TRBV6-5, the J call TRBJ2-1; the match to TRBD1 covers 8 bases. The V gene end was trimmed by 3 bases and the J gene end by 6 bases; junction bases not matched to a gene: 7. Per germline, CDR1 MNHEY and CDR2 SVGAGI. The CDR3 is 15 residues long. DNA for the CDR3: TGTGCCAGCAGTTATGTGACAGGGGTCCCCAATGAGCAGTTCTTC. It yields the protein CASSYVTGVPNEQFF.

This clone turned up a few times. V gene TRBV10-3 combines with J gene TRBJ1-3; TRBD1 aligns across 9 bases. Germline V CDR1 and CDR2: ENHRY, SYGVKD. This CDR3 comprises 14 residues. Trimming cost V 7 bases and J 2 bases; bases outside gene matches: 3. CDR3 loop: CAITRTGAGNTIYF. CDR3 bases: TGTGCCATCACCAGGACAGGGGCTGGAAACACCATATATTTT.

V and J are TRBV20-1 and TRBJ2-7; TRBD2 might be the D (5 bases). V lost 0 bases and J lost 5, with 20 bases in between. The CDR3 spans 16 residues. Germline CDR1 reads DFQATT; CDR2 reads SNEGSKA (reference sequence). The CDR3 coding sequence is TGCAGTGCTAGAGACCTCCGACCGGTTAGAGGGCACGAGCAGTACTTC. Amino acid sequence: CSARDLRPVRGHEQYF.

In this sample, this clone turned up once. The chain has TRBV11-2 and TRBJ2-5, with TRBD2 matching 7 bases. The V gene's germline CDR1 is SGHAT and CDR2 FQNNGV. The CDR3 length is 14 residues. V was pared by 0 bases and J by 6 bases, with 4 bases of the junction left unmatched. This chain's CDR3 is CASSLDRGGQTQYF. For the CDR3, the DNA is TGTGCCAGCAGCTTAGATCGGGGAGGGCAGACCCAGTACTTC.

The chain uses TRBV20-1 and TRBJ2-7; D not certain. The germline gives CDR1 DFQATT, CDR2 SNEGSKA (reference sequence). The V and J ends lost 4 bases and 2 bases respectively, with 15 bases between them. This CDR3 region has 14 residues. CDR3 region: CSAIDVVNAYEQYF. DNA for the CDR3: TGCAGTGCTATTGACGTCGTCAACGCCTACGAGCAGTACTTC.